The entry below gives a single TCR beta chain sequence along with its context. Its antigen is unidentified. This specimen comes from a study of T cell responses to AZD1222 COVID-19 vaccine. Study-wide results and caveats: White British people made up most donors, females outnumbered males, and clonal diversity was possibly underestimated. Samples come after the peak T cell response, not at day 14. Two AZD1222 doses significantly raised spike-specific TCR breadth and depth over controls. Close to half of all spike-specific TCRs reportedly target regions of the variants that are unmutated.

V was trimmed by 8 bases and J by 2 bases, leaving 13 bases between them. The CDR3 extends over 14 amino acids. The germline gives CDR1 MNHEY, CDR2 SVGAGI. The table came from immunoSEQ multiplex PCR; TCRdb's copy has only in-frame clones and leaves some out. Counted here are 150,000 to 200,000 clones, over 85% occurring once; the ten biggest clones make up about 4%. The input for sequencing was peripheral blood, taken on day 0 of AZD1222 vaccination. The sequence was obtained from an adult in good health. V and J are TRBV6-5 and TRBJ1-3; D gene ambiguous. CDR3 residues: CASAQQIAGNTIYF. The CDR3 DNA reads TGTGCCAGCGCCCAGCAGATCGCTGGAAACACCATATATTTT.